Following are 14 T cell receptor beta chains from one sample sequenced in a study of T cell repertoires in cytomegalovirus infection. The antigens these receptors bind are not known. TCRdb called the reads again in MiXCR, with one record for every CDR3 protein. The table records some 560,000 distinct CDR3 sequences, 40% of them present only once. Here the sequenced sample was cultured PBMCs, taken from culture after CMV antigen stimulation. These receptors all come from a human donor in good health (CMV status not recorded). Some clones in this sample may be carry-over from other donors' samples.

The rearrangement links TRBV6-6 to TRBJ1-6; D is undetermined. The length of the CDR3 is 14 residues. Germline-derived CDR1 and CDR2 are MNHNY and SVGAGI (reference sequence). V was cut by 7 bases and J by 7 bases, with 14 bases left in between. For the CDR3, the DNA is TGTGCCAGCACCCTTTGGGGTTTGAATTCACCCCTCCACTTT. Translated, it gives CASTLWGLNSPLHF.

This clonotype was seen more than once but under ten times. The rearrangement uses TRBV6-5 and TRBJ2-6; D remains unclear. The germline V gene encodes CDR1 MNHEY and CDR2 SVGAGI. This CDR3 contains 14 residues. Trimming left V 6 bases short and J 0 bases short, with 6 bases between. CDR3 sequence reads: CASRPYSGANVLTF. DNA of the CDR3: TGTGCCAGCAGACCCTACTCTGGGGCCAACGTCCTGACTTTC.

The chain joins TRBV7-6 to TRBJ2-7; 14 positions match TRBD2. Germline lookup yields CDR1 SGHVS and CDR2 FNYEAQ. V shed 5 bases, J shed 5 bases, and the junction held 8 bases outside the gene matches. This CDR3 spans 16 amino acids. The CDR3 DNA reads TGTGCCAGCAGCCAAGGGACTAGCGGGAGTGGCAACGAGCAGTACTTC. Encoded protein: CASSQGTSGSGNEQYF. Full variable domain (outside the CDR3, taken from reference TRBV7-6 and TRBJ2-7): GAGVSQSPRYKVTKRGQDVALRCDPISGHVSLYWYRQALGQGPEFLTYFNYEAQQDKSGLPNDRFSAERPEGSISTLTIQRTEQRDSAMYRCASSQGTSGSGNEQYFGPGTRLTVT.

This clonotype has only a few counts. The chain employs TRBV7-8 and TRBJ2-5; 7 nucleotides line up with TRBD1. Germline V lookup: CDR1 SGHVS, CDR2 FQNEAQ. The V segment lost 1 base and the J segment 2 bases; nucleotides outside the gene matches: 13. The CDR3 spans 18 residues. Written as DNA, the CDR3 is TGTGCCAGCAGCTTAGTTCGCAGACAGGGATGGCGACAAGAGACCCAGTACTTC. Protein sequence: CASSLVRRQGWRQETQYF.

For this clonotype: Compared with germline, one end of the junction differs, possibly owing to a read error. The J gene is TRBJ2-1, the V gene TRBV2, with D hard to call. Germline V lookup: CDR1 SNHLY, CDR2 FYNNEI. This CDR3 contains 11 residues. CDR3 coding DNA: TGTGCCAGCAGTCCAGAGGCAGGCTACGTCTTC. Translating it yields CASSPEAGYVF.

This chain connects TRBV20-1 to TRBJ1-5, with TRBD1 matching 7 bases. Germline V gene lookup returns CDR1 DFQATT and CDR2 SNEGSKA (reference sequence). There are 13 residues in the CDR3. Trimming removed 5 bases from V and 5 bases from J; junction bases left unmatched: 6. CDR3 in DNA: TGCAGTGCTTCCGGCGACAGGGATCAGCCCCAGCATTTT. Its translation: CSASGDRDQPQHF.

This clonotype was detected ten times or more. This chain uses TRBV7-2 with TRBJ2-3; no reliable D call. The CDR3 is 11 amino acids. Trimming pared 5 bases from V and 4 bases from J, leaving 4 bases between. The germline V gene has CDR1 SGHTA and CDR2 FQGNSA. CDR3 in amino acids: CASSQADTQYF. The DNA of the CDR3 is TGTGCCAGCAGCCAAGCAGATACGCAGTATTTT.

V usage is TRBV20-1 and J usage is TRBJ2-3; 13 bases are a match to TRBD2. The CDR3 covers 15 residues. Losses at the gene ends were 4 bases for V and 2 bases for J; bases not matched to a gene: 3. Germline lookup yields CDR1 DFQATT and CDR2 SNEGSKA (reference sequence). CDR3 residues: CSATGTSGITDTQYF. The CDR3 DNA is TGCAGTGCTACCGGGACTAGCGGGATCACAGATACGCAGTATTTT.

The V gene is TRBV29-1, the J gene TRBJ2-1; 7 bases are a match to TRBD2. The CDR3 spans 15 residues. V dropped 4 bases and J dropped 0; count of bases not matched to a gene: 6. Germline CDR1 reads SQVTM; CDR2 reads ANQGSEA. The CDR3 DNA reads as TGCAGCGTTGCTTTTGCTAGCGGCTCCTACAATGAGCAGTTCTTC. Residues: CSVAFASGSYNEQFF.

This clonotype came up many times. The V gene is TRBV7-2, the J gene TRBJ2-2, with D possibly matching TRBD1 (5 bases). Looked up from germline, CDR1 is SGHTA and CDR2 is FQGNSA. The CDR3 totals 16 residues. V was clipped by 3 bases and J by 7 bases, with 18 bases between them. The CDR3, as DNA: TGTGCCAGCAGCTTTCGTTTTCTAACTACAGGCGGGGAGCTGTTTTTT. It codes for CASSFRFLTTGGELFF.

The chain is built from TRBV2 and TRBJ2-7, with a tentative D call TRBD1 (6 bases). Trimming pared 4 bases from V and 7 bases from J, leaving 14 bases between. Germline V gene data show CDR1 as SNHLY and CDR2 as FYNNEI. The CDR3 totals 13 residues. The CDR3 region has the DNA TGTGCCAGCAGTGCGGGACAAATGGGGGAGCAGTACTTC. It codes for CASSAGQMGEQYF.

V is TRBV27 and J is TRBJ1-5; possibly TRBD1 for D (5 bases). This CDR3 comprises 14 residues. Per germline, CDR1 MNHEY and CDR2 SMNVEV (reference sequence). V lost 11 bases, J lost 2 bases, and 16 bases lay in between. CDR3 protein: CAGSRGCGNQPQHF. The DNA of the CDR3 is TGTGCCGGAAGTAGGGGCTGTGGCAATCAGCCCCAGCATTTT.

The V gene is TRBV4-1, the J gene TRBJ1-1, with 7 positions matching TRBD1. The CDR3 has 15 residues. Germline values: CDR1 MGHRA, CDR2 YSYEKL. Trimming at V came to 1 base and at J to 1 base, leaving 3 bases not matched to a gene. CDR3 amino acids: CASSQVGQTNTEAFF. DNA for the CDR3: TGCGCCAGCAGCCAAGTGGGACAGACGAACACTGAAGCTTTCTTT.

This chain joins TRBV6-2 or TRBV6-3 and TRBJ2-2; D is undetermined. Trimming took off 2 bases at V and 7 bases at J, with 2 bases between the two ends. Germline CDR1 MNHEY, CDR2 SVGEGT. This CDR3 is 11 amino acids long. CDR3 DNA sequence: TGTGCCAGCAGTTACAACGGGGAGCTGTTTTTT. Translated: CASSYNGELFF.